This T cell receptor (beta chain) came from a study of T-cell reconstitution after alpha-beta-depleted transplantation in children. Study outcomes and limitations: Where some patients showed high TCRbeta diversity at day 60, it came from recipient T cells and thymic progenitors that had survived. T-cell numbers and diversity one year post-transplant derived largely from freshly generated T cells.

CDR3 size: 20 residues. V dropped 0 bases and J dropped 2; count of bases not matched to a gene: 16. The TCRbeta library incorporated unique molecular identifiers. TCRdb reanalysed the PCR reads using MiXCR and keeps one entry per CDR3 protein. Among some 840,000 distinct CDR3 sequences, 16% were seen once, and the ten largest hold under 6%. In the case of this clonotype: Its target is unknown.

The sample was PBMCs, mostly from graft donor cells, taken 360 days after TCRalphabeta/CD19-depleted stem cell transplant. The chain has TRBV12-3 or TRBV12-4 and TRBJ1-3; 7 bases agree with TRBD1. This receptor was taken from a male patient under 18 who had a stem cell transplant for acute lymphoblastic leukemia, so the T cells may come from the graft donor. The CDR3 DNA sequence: TGTGCCAGCAGTTTAGCGCGGAGGGGGCTGCGGACCCTTCCTGGAAACACCATATATTTT. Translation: CASSLARRGLRTLPGNTIYF.